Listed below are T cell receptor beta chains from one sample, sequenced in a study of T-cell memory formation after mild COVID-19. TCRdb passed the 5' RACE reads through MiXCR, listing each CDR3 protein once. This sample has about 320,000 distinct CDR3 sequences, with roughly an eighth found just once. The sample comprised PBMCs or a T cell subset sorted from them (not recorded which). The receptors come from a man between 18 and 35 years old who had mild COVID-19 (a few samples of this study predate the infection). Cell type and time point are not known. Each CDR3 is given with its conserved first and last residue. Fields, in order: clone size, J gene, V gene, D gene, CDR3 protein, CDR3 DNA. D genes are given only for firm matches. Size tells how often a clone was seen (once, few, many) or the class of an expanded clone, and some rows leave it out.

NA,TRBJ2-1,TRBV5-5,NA,CASSGTGGGYNEQFF,TGTGCCAGCAGTGGTACAGGGGGAGGGTACAATGAGCAGTTCTTC
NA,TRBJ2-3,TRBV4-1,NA,CASSQDPPPSTDTQYF,TGCGCCAGCAGCCAAGATCCTCCCCCCTCCACAGATACGCAGTATTTT
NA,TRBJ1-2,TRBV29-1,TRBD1,CSVEGGQGLEGYTF,TGCAGCGTTGAAGGGGGACAGGGTTTAGAGGGCTACACCTTC
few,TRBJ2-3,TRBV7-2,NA,CASSRGGTTDTQYF,TGTGCCAGCAGCCGTGGCGGGACTACAGATACGCAGTATTTT
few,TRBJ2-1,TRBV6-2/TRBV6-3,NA,CASKQFQGNEQFF,TGTGCCAGCAAGCAATTTCAGGGTAATGAGCAGTTCTTC
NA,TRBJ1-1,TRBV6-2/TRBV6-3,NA,CATVRFLTEAFF,TGTGCCACCGTTAGGTTTTTAACTGAAGCTTTCTTT
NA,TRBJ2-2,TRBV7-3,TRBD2,CASSSTGGARELFF,TGTGCCAGCAGCTCAACCGGGGGGGCGAGGGAGCTGTTTTTT
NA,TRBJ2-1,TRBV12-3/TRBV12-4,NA,CASKDGDYNEQFF,TGTGCCAGCAAGGATGGAGATTACAATGAGCAGTTCTTC
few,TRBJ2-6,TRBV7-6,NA,CASSSRGGANVLTF,TGTGCCAGCAGCTCCCGCGGAGGGGCCAACGTCCTGACTTTC
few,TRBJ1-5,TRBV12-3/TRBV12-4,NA,CASTPGRGFNQPQHF,TGTGCCAGCACCCCGGGGAGGGGATTTAATCAGCCCCAGCATTTT
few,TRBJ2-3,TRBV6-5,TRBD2,CASKTSGGTDTQYF,TGTGCCTCCAAGACTAGCGGAGGCACAGATACGCAGTATTTT
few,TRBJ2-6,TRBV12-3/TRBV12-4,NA,CASSSPRSGANVLTF,TGTGCCAGCAGCTCCCCCCGGTCTGGGGCCAACGTCCTGACTTTC
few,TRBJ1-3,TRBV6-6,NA,CASSYKSGNTIYF,TGTGCCAGCAGTTATAAGTCGGGAAACACCATATATTTT
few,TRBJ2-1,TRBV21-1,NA,CASSKMERGGRVWRFF,TGTGCCAGCAGCAAAATGGAGCGGGGGGGCCGGGTTTGGCGGTTCTTC
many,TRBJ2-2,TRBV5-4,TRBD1,CASIKQGTGELFF,TGTGCCAGCATAAAACAGGGGACCGGGGAGCTGTTTTTT
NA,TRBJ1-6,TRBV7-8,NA,CASSLSGAGNSPLHF,TGTGCCAGCAGCTTATCTGGGGCGGGTAATTCACCCCTCCACTTT
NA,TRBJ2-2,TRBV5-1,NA,CASSWTGTTGTGELFF,TGCGCCAGCAGCTGGACAGGGACTACGGGCACCGGGGAGCTGTTTTTT
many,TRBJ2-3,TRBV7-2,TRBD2,CASSLQRGSTDTQYF,TGTGCCAGCAGCTTACAGCGGGGGAGCACAGATACGCAGTATTTT
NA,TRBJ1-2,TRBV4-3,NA,CASSQDRIPDPYGYTF,TGCGCCAGCAGCCAAGATCGAATCCCGGATCCCTATGGCTACACCTTC
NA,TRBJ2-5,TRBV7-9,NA,CASSIRAQETQYF,TGTGCCAGCAGCATCCGGGCACAAGAGACCCAGTACTTC
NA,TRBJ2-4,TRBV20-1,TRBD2,CSARDISGGAGVNIQYF,TGCAGTGCTAGAGATATCAGCGGGGGCGCCGGGGTGAACATTCAGTACTTC
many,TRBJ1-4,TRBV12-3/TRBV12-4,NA,CASRAAGQGWEKLFF,TGTGCCAGCAGAGCCGCGGGGCAGGGGTGGGAAAAACTGTTTTTT
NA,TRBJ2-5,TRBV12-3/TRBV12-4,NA,CASSPTRGPGSTQYF,TGTGCCAGCAGTCCTACCCGGGGCCCCGGATCGACCCAGTACTTC
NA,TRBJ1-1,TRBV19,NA,CASSIRGRVNTEAFF,TGTGCCAGTAGTATCCGGGGCAGGGTGAACACTGAAGCTTTCTTT
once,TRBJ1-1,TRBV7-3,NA,CASSTTGTLEAFF,TGTGCCAGCAGCACAACCGGGACGCTGGAAGCTTTCTTT
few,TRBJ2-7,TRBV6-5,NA,CASSYSSVPPYEQYF,TGTGCCAGCAGTTACTCGTCGGTGCCCCCCTACGAGCAGTACTTC
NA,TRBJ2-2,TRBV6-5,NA,CASSYTGTGELFF,TGTGCCAGCAGTTACACAGGGACCGGGGAGCTGTTTTTT
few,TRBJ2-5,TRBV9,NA,CASSVSGSPGAETQYF,TGTGCCAGCAGCGTAAGTGGAAGCCCAGGGGCAGAGACCCAGTACTTC
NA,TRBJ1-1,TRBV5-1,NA,CASSFGGEDTEAFF,TGCGCCAGCAGCTTTGGGGGGGAGGACACTGAAGCTTTCTTT
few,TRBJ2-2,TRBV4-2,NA,CASSQETLRDGWLFF,TGTGCCAGCAGCCAGGAAACCCTCAGGGACGGGTGGCTGTTTTTT
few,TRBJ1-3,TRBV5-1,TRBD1,CASSIAAGGTGNTIYF,TGCGCCAGCAGCATTGCGGCAGGGGGCACTGGAAACACCATATATTTT
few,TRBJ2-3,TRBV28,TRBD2,CASTPRGADTQYF,TGTGCCAGCACCCCCCGGGGGGCAGATACGCAGTATTTT
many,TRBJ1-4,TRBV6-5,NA,CASSRDRPRLGEKLFF,TGTGCCAGCAGCCGCGACAGGCCCAGACTCGGTGAAAAACTGTTTTTT
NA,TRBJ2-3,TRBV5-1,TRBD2,CASSLALAGMADTQYF,TGCGCCAGCAGCTTGGCTCTAGCGGGGATGGCAGATACGCAGTATTTT
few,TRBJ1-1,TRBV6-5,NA,CASKNQGNTEAFF,TGTGCCAGCAAAAATCAGGGAAACACTGAAGCTTTCTTT
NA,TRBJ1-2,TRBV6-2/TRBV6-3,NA,CASSYSSGQIYGYTF,TGTGCCAGCAGTTACTCGAGTGGGCAGATCTATGGCTACACCTTC
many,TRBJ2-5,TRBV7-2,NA,CASSSRGGETQYF,TGTGCCAGCAGTTCAAGGGGTGGGGAGACCCAGTACTTC
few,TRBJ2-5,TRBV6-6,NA,CASTARGEGETQYF,TGTGCCAGCACCGCGAGGGGGGAAGGGGAGACCCAGTACTTC
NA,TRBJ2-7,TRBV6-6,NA,CASSRQGGTYEQYF,TGTGCCAGCAGTAGACAAGGGGGAACCTACGAGCAGTACTTC
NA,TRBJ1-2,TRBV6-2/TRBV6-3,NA,CASREGVSGYTF,TGTGCCAGCCGGGAAGGGGTTTCTGGCTACACCTTC
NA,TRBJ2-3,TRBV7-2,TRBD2,CASSPQSGGASTQYF,TGTGCCAGCAGCCCCCAAAGCGGGGGGGCCTCTACGCAGTATTTT
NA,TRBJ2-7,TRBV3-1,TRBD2,CASSQVFRGVYEQYF,TGTGCCAGCAGCCAAGTCTTTCGGGGGGTTTACGAGCAGTACTTC
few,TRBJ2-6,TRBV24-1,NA,CATSSSSGANVLTF,TGTGCCACCAGCTCGAGCTCTGGGGCCAACGTCCTGACTTTC
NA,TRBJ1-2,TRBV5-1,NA,CASSRTQTSYGYTF,TGCGCCAGCAGCCGGACACAGACCTCATATGGCTACACCTTC
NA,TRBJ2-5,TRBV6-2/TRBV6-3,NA,CASSQRVETQYF,TGTGCCAGCAGCCAACGAGTAGAGACCCAGTACTTC
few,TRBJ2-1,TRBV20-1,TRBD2,CSKAGGYNEQFF,TGCAGCAAAGCGGGGGGCTACAATGAGCAGTTCTTC